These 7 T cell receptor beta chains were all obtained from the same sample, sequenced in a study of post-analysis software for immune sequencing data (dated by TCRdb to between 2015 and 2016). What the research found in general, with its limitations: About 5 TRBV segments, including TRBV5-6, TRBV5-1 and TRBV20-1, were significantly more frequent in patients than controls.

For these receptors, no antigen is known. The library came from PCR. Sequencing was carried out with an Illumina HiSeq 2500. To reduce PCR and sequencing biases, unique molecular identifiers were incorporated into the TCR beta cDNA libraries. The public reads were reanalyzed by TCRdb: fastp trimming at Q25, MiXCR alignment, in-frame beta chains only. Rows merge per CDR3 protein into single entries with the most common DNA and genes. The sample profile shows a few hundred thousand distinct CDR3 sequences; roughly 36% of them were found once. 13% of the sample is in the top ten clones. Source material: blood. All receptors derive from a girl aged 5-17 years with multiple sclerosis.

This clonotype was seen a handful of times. The chain's CDR3 is CASSPSYRGYEQYF. The CDR3 DNA reads TGTGCCAGCTCACCATCTTACAGGGGCTACGAGCAGTACTTC. This chain links TRBV18 with TRBJ2-7; 7 nucleotides match TRBD1. This CDR3 has 14 amino acids. The V segment lost 2 bases and the J segment 3 bases; nucleotides outside the gene matches: 4. In germline, CDR1 is KGHSH, CDR2 LQKENI.

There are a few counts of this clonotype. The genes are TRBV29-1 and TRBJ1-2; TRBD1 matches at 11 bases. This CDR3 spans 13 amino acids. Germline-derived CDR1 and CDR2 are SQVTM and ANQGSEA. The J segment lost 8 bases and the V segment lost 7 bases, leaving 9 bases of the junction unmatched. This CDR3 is CSEYTGTGGGYTF. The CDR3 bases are TGCAGCGAATATACCGGGACAGGGGGGGGCTACACCTTC.

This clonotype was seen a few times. This CDR3 reads CASSFVTGTKIKSYEQYF. CDR3 nucleotide sequence: TGCGCCAGCAGCTTTGTTACCGGGACTAAAATTAAGAGCTACGAGCAGTACTTC. The rearrangement uses TRBV4-1 and TRBJ2-7; 7 positions match TRBD2. V dropped 5 bases and J dropped 3; count of bases not matched to a gene: 19. This CDR3 is 18 amino acids long. Germline lookup yields CDR1 MGHRA and CDR2 YSYEKL.

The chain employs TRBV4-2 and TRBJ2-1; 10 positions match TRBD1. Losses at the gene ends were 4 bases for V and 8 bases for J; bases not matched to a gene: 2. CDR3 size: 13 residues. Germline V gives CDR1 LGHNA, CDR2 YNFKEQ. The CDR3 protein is CASSRGTGDEQFF. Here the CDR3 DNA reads TGTGCCAGCAGCCGGGGGACAGGGGATGAGCAGTTCTTC.

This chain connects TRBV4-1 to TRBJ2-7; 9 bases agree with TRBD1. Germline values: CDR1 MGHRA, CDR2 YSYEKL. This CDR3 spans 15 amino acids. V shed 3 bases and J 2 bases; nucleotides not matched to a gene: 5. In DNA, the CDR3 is TGCGCCAGCAGCCAGTACCGGGACAGGGCCTACGAGCAGTACTTC. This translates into CASSQYRDRAYEQYF.

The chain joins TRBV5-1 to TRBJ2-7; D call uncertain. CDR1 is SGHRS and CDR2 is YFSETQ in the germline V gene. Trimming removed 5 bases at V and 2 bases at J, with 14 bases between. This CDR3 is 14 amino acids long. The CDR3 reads CASRSPLRAYEQYF. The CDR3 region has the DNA TGCGCCAGCAGATCCCCTCTACGGGCCTACGAGCAGTACTTC.

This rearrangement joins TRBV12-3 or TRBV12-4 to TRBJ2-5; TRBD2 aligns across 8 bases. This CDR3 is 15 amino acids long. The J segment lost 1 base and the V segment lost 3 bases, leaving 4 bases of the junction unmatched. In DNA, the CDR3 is TGTGCCAGCAGTTTGCCTAGCGGGTTCCAAGAGACCCAGTACTTC. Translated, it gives CASSLPSGFQETQYF.